One TCR beta chain is described in this entry. Its antigen is not known. These data come from a study of blood T cells in healthy people across ages. A sample-barcoded 5' primer and a J-beta primer mix were used in a second PCR of roughly 7 to 11 cycles. Each cDNA molecule was tagged by a template-switch adaptor that had 12 random nucleotides. TCRdb re-called the 5' RACE reads with MiXCR, one entry per CDR3 protein. The profile shows just under 550,000 distinct CDR3 sequences, nearly 25% of them singletons. Germline-derived CDR1 and CDR2 are DFQATT and SNEGSKA (reference sequence). V was shortened by 2 bases and J by 8 bases, with 9 bases between the two germline ends. The CDR3 length is 12 residues. Findings and caveats of the study: Significant beta diversity loss was already apparent by age about 42, declining roughly linearly. PBMC samples, being unsorted, prevented any conclusive comparison of naive and antigen-experienced cells.

These same data were also listed under a study on T cells of mothers and their children. As that study records: It was related mother-child pairs that showed slightly higher overlap than unrelated pairs, without reaching significance.

The chain has TRBV20-1 and TRBJ1-4; tentatively, D is TRBD1 (5 bases). Sequenced input: blood. The receptor comes from a boy aged 5-17 years in good health. This CDR3 reads CSARQGQEKLFF. CDR3 DNA: TGCAGTGCTAGACAGGGCCAAGAAAAACTGTTTTTT.